These T cell receptor beta chains were read from a single sample in a study of vaccination effects on CD4 cells after COVID-19. Sequenced by immunoSEQ multiplex PCR; TCRdb stores in-frame clones only, minus some. Of about 45,000 clones in the sample, roughly 80% were seen once. These receptors have no identified antigens. Material: CD4+ T cells from PBMCs cultured with a peptide pool, obtained before COVID-19 vaccination. These receptors all come from a human donor who had a prior SARS-CoV-2 infection. CDR3s include the opening cysteine and the closing phenylalanine or tryptophan. D genes are given only for firm matches. Expanded clones get a size class; other rows say once, few or many, or leave the size out.

TRBD1	TRBV15	17	few	CATSRKRQGADTGELFF
.	TRBV18	15	few	CASSKGGDFSYEQYF
.	TRBV6-4	15	.	CASSDELGAYNEQFF
.	TRBV4-1	17	.	CASSQQYAQQGVYGYTF
.	TRBV7-8	17	.	CASSSMERQVSNQPQHF
.	TRBV5-4	14	.	CASSAPGTAIEQYF
.	TRBV6-5	13	few	CASRTSNTGELFF
TRBD2	TRBV6-2/TRBV6-3	17	.	CASSLTSAGPPGDTQYF
.	TRBV6-2/TRBV6-3	14	.	CASSYFPGVDEQYF
.	TRBV19	15	.	CASSISYGQSYGYTF
.	TRBV10-3	14	.	CAISESTGPYGYTF
TRBD1	TRBV5-4	16	.	CASSWGTGVAYQPQHF
TRBD2	TRBV4-2	13	.	CASSPSGSGAQFF
.	TRBV4-2	16	few	CASSQDQGRGNSPLHF
.	TRBV2	12	.	CASGLAAPVEYF
.	TRBV3-1/TRBV3-2	14	.	CASSQDTGLEKLFF
.	TRBV19	17	.	CASSSAGAGASTDTQYF
.	TRBV7-2	15	.	CASSIDPISYNEQFF
TRBD2	TRBV7-2	13	.	CASSSRGADTQYF
.	TRBV7-6	16	.	CASSYSLANRGNEQFF
.	TRBV5-1	14	.	CASSPLLTNTEAFF
.	TRBV30	13	few	CAWIVSTGNTIYF
.	TRBV6-5	15	.	CASSPRGMGNTEAFF
.	TRBV7-2	14	.	CASSLVLRSDTQYF
.	TRBV11-2	11	.	CASSLARKLFF
TRBD2	TRBV6-4	14	.	CASSDTGGYNEQFF
TRBD2	TRBV10-3	16	.	CAIRRHSGGFTDTQYF
.	TRBV6-5	12	few	CATQTLQGGAFF
.	TRBV2	14	many	CASNDAGKAYEQYF
.	TRBV14	18	once	CASSLYLGSGTAEETQYF
.	TRBV6-5	14	.	CASSSIRGNTEAFF